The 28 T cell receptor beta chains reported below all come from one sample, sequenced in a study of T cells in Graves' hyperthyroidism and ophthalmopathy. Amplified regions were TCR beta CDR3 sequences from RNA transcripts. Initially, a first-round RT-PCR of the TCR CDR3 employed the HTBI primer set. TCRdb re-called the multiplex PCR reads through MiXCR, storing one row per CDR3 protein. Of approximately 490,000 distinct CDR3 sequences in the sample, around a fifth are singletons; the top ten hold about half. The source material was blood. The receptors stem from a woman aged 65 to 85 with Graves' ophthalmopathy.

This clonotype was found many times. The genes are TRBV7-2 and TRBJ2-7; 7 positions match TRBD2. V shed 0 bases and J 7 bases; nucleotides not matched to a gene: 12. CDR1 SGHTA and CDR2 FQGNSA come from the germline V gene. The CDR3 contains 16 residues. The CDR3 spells CASSLARGGRMGEQYF. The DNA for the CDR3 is TGTGCCAGCAGCTTAGCGCGGGGAGGGAGGATGGGGGAGCAGTACTTC.

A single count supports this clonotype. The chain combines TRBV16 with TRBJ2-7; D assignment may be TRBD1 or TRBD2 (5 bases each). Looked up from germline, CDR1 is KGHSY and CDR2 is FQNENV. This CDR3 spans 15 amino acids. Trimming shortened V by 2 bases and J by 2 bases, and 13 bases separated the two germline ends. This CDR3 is CASSQNSQGPYEQYF. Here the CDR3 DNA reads TGTGCCAGCAGCCAAAATTCCCAGGGACCCTACGAGCAGTACTTC.

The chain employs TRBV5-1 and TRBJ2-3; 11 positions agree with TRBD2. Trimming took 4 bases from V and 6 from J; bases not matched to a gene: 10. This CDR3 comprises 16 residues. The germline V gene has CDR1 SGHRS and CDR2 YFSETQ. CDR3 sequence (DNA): TGCGCCAGCAGCATAACAGGGGCTAGCGGGAGGGATACGCAGTATTTT. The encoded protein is CASSITGASGRDTQYF.

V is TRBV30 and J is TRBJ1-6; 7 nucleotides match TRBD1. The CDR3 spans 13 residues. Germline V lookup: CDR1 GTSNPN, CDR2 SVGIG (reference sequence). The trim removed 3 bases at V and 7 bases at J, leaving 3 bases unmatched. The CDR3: CAWRGGYNSPLHF. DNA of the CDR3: TGTGCCTGGAGAGGGGGCTACAATTCACCCCTCCACTTT.

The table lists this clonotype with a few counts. The CDR3 region is CASSFGPTGGYTF. In DNA form, the CDR3 reads TGTGCCAGCAGCTTTGGGCCGACGGGGGGCTACACCTTC. The chain employs TRBV7-9 and TRBJ1-2; no clear D. Trimming removed 3 bases from V and 8 bases from J, with 13 bases in between. CDR1 is SEHNR, CDR2 FQNEAQ, per germline (reference sequence). This CDR3 is built from 13 residues.

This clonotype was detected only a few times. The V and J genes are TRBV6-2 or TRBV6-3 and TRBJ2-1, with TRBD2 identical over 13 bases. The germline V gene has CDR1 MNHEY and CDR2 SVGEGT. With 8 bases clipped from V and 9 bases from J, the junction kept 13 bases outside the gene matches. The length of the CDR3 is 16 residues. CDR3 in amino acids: CASRSRTSGSYGEQFF. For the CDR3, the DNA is TGTGCCAGCCGAAGCCGGACTAGCGGGAGCTATGGTGAGCAGTTCTTC.

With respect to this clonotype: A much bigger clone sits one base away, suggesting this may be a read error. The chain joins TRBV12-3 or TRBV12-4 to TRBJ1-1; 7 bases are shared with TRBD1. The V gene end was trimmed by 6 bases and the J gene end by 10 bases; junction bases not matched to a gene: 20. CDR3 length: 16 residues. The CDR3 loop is CASSPRGLRSQAGAFF. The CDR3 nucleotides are TGTGCCAGCAGCCCGAGGGGGCTCCGCTCCCAGGCTGGAGCTTTCTTT.

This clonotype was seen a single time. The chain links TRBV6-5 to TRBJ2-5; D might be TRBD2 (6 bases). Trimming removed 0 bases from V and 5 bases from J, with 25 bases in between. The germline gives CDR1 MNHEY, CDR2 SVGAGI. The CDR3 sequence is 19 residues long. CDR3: CASSYSHPSATGVLETQYF. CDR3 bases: TGTGCCAGCAGTTACTCCCATCCGAGTGCAACGGGAGTATTGGAGACCCAGTACTTC.

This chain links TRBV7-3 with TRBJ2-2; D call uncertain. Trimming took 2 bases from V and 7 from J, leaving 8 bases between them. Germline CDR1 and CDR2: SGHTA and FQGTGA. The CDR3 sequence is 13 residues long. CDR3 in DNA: TGTGCCAGCAGCTTATTTGAGGTCGGGGAGCTGTTTTTT. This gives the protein CASSLFEVGELFF.

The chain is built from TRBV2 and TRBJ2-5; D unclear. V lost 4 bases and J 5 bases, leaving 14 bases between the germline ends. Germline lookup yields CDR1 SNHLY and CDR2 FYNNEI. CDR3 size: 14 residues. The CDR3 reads CASSALGSLETQYF. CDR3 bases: TGTGCCAGCAGTGCTTTGGGAAGCCTGGAGACCCAGTACTTC.

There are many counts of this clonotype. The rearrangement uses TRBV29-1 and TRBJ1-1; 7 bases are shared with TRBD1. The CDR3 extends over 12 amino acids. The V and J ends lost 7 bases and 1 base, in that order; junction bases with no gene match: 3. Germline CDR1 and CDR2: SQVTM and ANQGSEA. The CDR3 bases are TGCAGCGCGGGACAGTCGAACACTGAAGCTTTCTTT. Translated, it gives CSAGQSNTEAFF.

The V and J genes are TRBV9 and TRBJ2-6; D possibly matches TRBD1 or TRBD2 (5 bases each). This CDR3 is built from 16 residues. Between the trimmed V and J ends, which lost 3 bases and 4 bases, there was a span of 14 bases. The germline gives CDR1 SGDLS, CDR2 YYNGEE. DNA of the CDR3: TGTGCCAGCAGCGCGATAGGTGGGACCGGGGCCAACGTCCTGACTTTC. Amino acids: CASSAIGGTGANVLTF.

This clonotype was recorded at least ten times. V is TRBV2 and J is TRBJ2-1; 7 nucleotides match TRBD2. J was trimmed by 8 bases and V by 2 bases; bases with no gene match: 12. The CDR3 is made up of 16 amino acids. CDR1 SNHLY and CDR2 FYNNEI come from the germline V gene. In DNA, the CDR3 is TGTGCCAGCAGTGAACGCCTAGCGGCGGAGAAATATGAGCAGTTCTTC. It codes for CASSERLAAEKYEQFF.

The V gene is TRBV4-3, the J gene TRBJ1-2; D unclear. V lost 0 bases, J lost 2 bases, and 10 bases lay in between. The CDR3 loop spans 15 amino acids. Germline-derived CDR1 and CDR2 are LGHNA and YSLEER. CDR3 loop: CASSQDGTENYGYTF. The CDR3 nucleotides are TGCGCCAGCAGCCAAGATGGTACGGAGAACTATGGCTACACCTTC.

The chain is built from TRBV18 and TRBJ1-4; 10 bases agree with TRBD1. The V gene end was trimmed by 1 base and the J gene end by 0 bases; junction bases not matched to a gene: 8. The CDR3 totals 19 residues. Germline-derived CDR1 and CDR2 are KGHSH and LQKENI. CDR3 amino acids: CASSPLQTGGAATNEKLFF. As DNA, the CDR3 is TGTGCCAGCTCACCACTCCAGACAGGGGGCGCGGCAACTAATGAAAAACTGTTTTTT. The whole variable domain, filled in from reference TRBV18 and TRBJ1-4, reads NAGVMQNPRHLVRRRGQEARLRCSPMKGHSHVYWYRQLPEEGLKFMVYLQKENIIDESGMPKERFSAEFPKEGPSILRIQQVVRGDSAAYFCASSPLQTGGAATNEKLFFGSGTQLSVL.

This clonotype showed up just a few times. The chain's CDR3 is CASRERGNYNEQFF. The CDR3 region has the DNA TGTGCCAGCAGAGAGCGGGGAAACTACAATGAGCAGTTCTTC. V is TRBV6-1 and J is TRBJ2-1; 7 bases line up with TRBD2. CDR3 size: 14 residues. In germline, CDR1 is MNHNS, CDR2 SASEGT. J was trimmed by 3 bases and V by 6 bases; bases with no gene match: 5.

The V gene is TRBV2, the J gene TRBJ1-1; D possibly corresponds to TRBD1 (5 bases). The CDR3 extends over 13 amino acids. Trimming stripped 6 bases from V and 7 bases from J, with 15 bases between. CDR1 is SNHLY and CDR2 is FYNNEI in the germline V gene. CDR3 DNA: TGTGCCAGCAGCCGGGGGGGGGGGGGTGAAGCTTTCTTT. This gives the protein CASSRGGGGEAFF.

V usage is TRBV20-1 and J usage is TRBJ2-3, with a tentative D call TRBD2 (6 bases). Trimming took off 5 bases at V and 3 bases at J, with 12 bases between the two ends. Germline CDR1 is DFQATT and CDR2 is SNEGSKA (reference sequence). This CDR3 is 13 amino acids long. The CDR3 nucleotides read TGCAGTGCTTCCCAGACTAGTACAGATACGCAGTATTTT. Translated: CSASQTSTDTQYF.

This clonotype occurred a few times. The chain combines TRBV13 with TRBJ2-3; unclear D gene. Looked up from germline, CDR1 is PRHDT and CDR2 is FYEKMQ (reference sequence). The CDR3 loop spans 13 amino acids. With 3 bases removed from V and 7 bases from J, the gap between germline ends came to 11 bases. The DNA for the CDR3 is TGTGCCAGCAGCTTTTCCCATATGAATACGCAGTATTTT. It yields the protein CASSFSHMNTQYF.

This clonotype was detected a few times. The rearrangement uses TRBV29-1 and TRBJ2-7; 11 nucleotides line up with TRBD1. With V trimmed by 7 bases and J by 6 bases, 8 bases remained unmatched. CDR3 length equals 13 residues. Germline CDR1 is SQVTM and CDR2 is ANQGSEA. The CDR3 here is CSAGTGGVGEQYF. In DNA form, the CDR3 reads TGCAGCGCTGGGACAGGGGGAGTGGGCGAGCAGTACTTC.

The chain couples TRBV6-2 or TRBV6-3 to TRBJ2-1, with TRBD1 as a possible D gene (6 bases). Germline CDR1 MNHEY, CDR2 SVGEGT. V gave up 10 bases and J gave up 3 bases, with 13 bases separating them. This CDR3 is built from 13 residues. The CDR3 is CATARQVYNEQFF. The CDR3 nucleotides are TGTGCCACGGCAAGACAGGTCTACAATGAGCAGTTCTTC.

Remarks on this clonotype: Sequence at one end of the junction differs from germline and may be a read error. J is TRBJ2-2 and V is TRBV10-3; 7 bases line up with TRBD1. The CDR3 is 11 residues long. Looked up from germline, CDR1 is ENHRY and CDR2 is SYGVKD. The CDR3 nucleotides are TGTGCCGCAACAGGGGCCGGGGAGCTGGTTTTT. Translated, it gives CAATGAGELVF.

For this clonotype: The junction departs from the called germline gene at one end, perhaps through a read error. The CDR3, as DNA: TGTGCTAGCAGCTTATCAGGGGAAGGCGAGCAGTACTTC. Translation gives CASSLSGEGEQYF. V usage is TRBV7-7 and J usage is TRBJ2-7; D is perhaps TRBD1 (6 bases). This CDR3 has 13 amino acids. The germline V gene encodes CDR1 SSHAT and CDR2 FNYEAQ (reference sequence).

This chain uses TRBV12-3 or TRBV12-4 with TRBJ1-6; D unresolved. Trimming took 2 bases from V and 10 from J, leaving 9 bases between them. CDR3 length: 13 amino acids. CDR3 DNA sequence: TGTGCCAGCAGTTTAAGTATAAGATCACCCCTCCACTTT. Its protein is CASSLSIRSPLHF.

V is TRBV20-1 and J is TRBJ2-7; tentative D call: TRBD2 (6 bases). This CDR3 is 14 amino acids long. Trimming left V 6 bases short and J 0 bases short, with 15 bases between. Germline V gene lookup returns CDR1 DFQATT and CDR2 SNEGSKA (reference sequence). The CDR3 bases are TGCAGTGCGACCTCTAGCGCCTTCTCCTACGAGCAGTACTTC. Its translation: CSATSSAFSYEQYF.

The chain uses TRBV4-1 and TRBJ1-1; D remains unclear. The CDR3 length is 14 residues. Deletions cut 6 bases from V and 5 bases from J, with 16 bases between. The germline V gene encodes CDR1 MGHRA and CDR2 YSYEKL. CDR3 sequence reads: CASRSGKGKTEAFF. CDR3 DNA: TGCGCCAGCAGATCCGGGAAGGGAAAGACTGAAGCTTTCTTT.

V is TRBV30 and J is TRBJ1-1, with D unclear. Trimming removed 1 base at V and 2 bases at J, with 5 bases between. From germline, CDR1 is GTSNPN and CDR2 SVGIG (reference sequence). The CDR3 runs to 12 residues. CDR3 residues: CAWSDLNTEAFF. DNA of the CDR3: TGTGCCTGGAGTGACCTTAACACTGAAGCTTTCTTT.

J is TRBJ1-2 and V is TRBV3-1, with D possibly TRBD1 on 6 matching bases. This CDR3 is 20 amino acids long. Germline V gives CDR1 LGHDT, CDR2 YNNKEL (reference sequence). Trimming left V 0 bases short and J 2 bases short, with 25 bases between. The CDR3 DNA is TGTGCCAGCAGCCAAGACTTAGGAAGGCACAGGGCAACCTCGAACTATGGCTACACCTTC. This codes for CASSQDLGRHRATSNYGYTF.